This T cell receptor beta chain appears in the sequencing data of a study of CD8 T cells in Susac syndrome. As for the study in general: Among the Susac syndrome patients sequenced, over five had active disease and fewer than 10 were in remission. The Susac syndrome patients were therapy-naive, on corticosteroids, or on intravenous immunoglobulin alone at blood draw. General observations from the study: Clonal expansion did not appear in Susac syndrome CD4+ T cell repertoires.

The germline V gene has CDR1 DFQATT and CDR2 SNEGSKA (reference sequence). Deletions cut 5 bases from V and 12 bases from J, with 20 bases between. CDR3 length equals 13 residues. TEMRA cells were FACS-enriched, and CD8+ and CD4+ T cells were isolated negatively. With random hexamers, roughly 0.45 to 1 ug RNA was reverse transcribed. TCRdb processed the immunoSEQ multiplex PCR reads anew with MiXCR; each CDR3 protein has one entry. This table holds more than 200,000 distinct CDR3 sequences, approximately 94% found once. A word on this clonotype: The antigen is not known.

The J gene is TRBJ2-1, the V gene TRBV20-1; TRBD2 might be the D (5 bases). This clonotype originated in a human donor with Susac syndrome. The sample was CD4+ T cells from PBMCs. The CDR3, as DNA: TGCAGTGCTGACTACCAACCCACCCAATGGCAGTTCTTC. Translation gives CSADYQPTQWQFF.